Listed here is a single T cell receptor beta chain. This specimen comes from a study of CD8 T cells in Susac syndrome. After extraction with the RNeasy kit, about 0.5 to 1 ug of the RNA was reverse transcribed using random hexamers. The method of amplification for TCR beta CDR3 was immunoSEQ multiplex PCR, covering 54 Vbeta and 13 Jbeta. TCRdb called the immunoSEQ multiplex PCR reads again in MiXCR, with one record for every CDR3 protein. The table includes about 66,000 distinct CDR3 sequences, approximately 96% detected once. Germline values: CDR1 SGHVS, CDR2 FNYEAQ. This CDR3 is 15 amino acids long. The J segment lost 8 bases and the V segment lost 2 bases, leaving 6 bases of the junction unmatched. TCR beta sequences were obtained from blood CD8+ and CD4+ T cells. FACS was used to enrich TEMRA cells, whereas the CD8+ and CD4+ T cells were obtained by negative isolation.

The chain joins TRBV7-6 to TRBJ2-1, with TRBD2 matching over 10 bases. The TCR sequence derives from a human donor with multiple sclerosis. The sequenced sample was CD8+ T cells from PBMCs. Here the CDR3 reads CASSLPSGGLDEQFF. The CDR3, as DNA: TGTGCCAGCAGCTTACCTAGCGGGGGACTCGATGAGCAGTTCTTC.